The rows below give T cell receptor beta chains drawn from one sample of a study of blood T cell repertoires in COVID-19. Only in-frame clones appear in the TCRdb table, and some are missing; sequencing was by immunoSEQ multiplex PCR. This table has just over 250,000 clones, around 80% appearing once. Specimen: PBMCs or T cells enriched from blood (not recorded which). The receptors were sampled from a man aged 30 to 45 with acute COVID-19. Both conserved end residues are part of each CDR3. A D gene is named only where the DNA matches it firmly. Part of the rows lack a size; the others show once, few, many or a class for expanded clones.

size: once
V: TRBV5-4
D: -
J: TRBJ1-2
CDR3: CASSLDVRLSSGYTF
DNA: TGTGCCAGCAGCTTGGACGTCAGGCTCAGTAGTGGCTACACCTTC

size: -
V: TRBV7-2
D: TRBD2
J: TRBJ2-3
CDR3: CASSLDSRTSDTDTQYF
DNA: TGTGCCAGCAGCTTAGATAGTAGGACTAGCGACACAGATACGCAGTATTTT

size: -
V: TRBV3-1/TRBV3-2
D: -
J: TRBJ2-3
CDR3: CASNRVGTDTQYF
DNA: TGTGCCAGCAACAGGGTTGGCACAGATACGCAGTATTTT

size: -
V: TRBV12-3/TRBV12-4
D: -
J: TRBJ1-2
CDR3: CASSALEGYTF
DNA: TGTGCCAGCAGTGCCCTTGAGGGCTACACCTTC

size: -
V: TRBV10-1
D: -
J: TRBJ2-3
CDR3: CASSLGTDTQYF
DNA: TGCGCCAGCAGTCTCGGCACAGATACGCAGTATTTT

size: -
V: TRBV28
D: TRBD1
J: TRBJ1-4
CDR3: CASSLGTWTGRVVTNEKLFF
DNA: TGTGCCAGCAGTTTGGGGACATGGACAGGGAGAGTGGTAACTAATGAAAAACTGTTTTTT

size: -
V: TRBV24-1
D: -
J: TRBJ1-1
CDR3: CATSEQGSGEAFF
DNA: TGTGCCACCAGTGAACAGGGATCGGGAGAAGCTTTCTTT

size: -
V: TRBV19
D: TRBD2
J: TRBJ2-1
CDR3: CASSLSNRLAGFSYNEQFF
DNA: TGTGCCAGTAGTCTCTCGAACCGACTAGCGGGGTTCTCCTACAATGAGCAGTTCTTC

size: -
V: TRBV18
D: TRBD1
J: TRBJ1-1
CDR3: CASSQLQGSDTEAFF
DNA: TGTGCCAGCTCACAACTACAGGGGTCGGACACTGAAGCTTTCTTT

size: once
V: TRBV5-5
D: TRBD1
J: TRBJ1-2
CDR3: CASSLQPGQGKGYTF
DNA: TGTGCCAGCAGCCTACAACCGGGACAGGGGAAAGGCTACACCTTC

size: -
V: TRBV5-1
D: TRBD1
J: TRBJ1-5
CDR3: CASSLVPGGDQPQHF
DNA: TGTGCCAGCAGCTTGGTCCCAGGGGGCGATCAGCCCCAGCATTTT

size: -
V: TRBV19
D: -
J: TRBJ2-2
CDR3: CASRDTFSNTGELFF
DNA: TGTGCCAGTAGAGACACTTTCTCAAACACCGGGGAGCTGTTTTTT

size: -
V: TRBV19
D: TRBD2
J: TRBJ2-3
CDR3: CASTPRAAGKDTQYF
DNA: TGTGCCAGTACCCCCCGGGCAGCGGGAAAAGATACGCAGTATTTT

size: -
V: TRBV7-2
D: TRBD1
J: TRBJ1-1
CDR3: CASSPQGAEAFF
DNA: TGTGCCAGCAGCCCACAGGGGGCTGAAGCTTTCTTT

size: once
V: TRBV18
D: -
J: TRBJ1-6
CDR3: CASSPARDSPLHF
DNA: TGTGCCAGCTCACCAGCCCGGGATTCACCCCTCCACTTT

size: -
V: TRBV10-3
D: TRBD1
J: TRBJ1-1
CDR3: CAISEPGQPTNTEAFF
DNA: TGTGCCATCAGTGAACCGGGACAGCCGACGAACACTGAAGCTTTCTTT

size: -
V: TRBV11-2
D: -
J: TRBJ1-3
CDR3: CASSLAQGNTIYF
DNA: TGTGCCAGCAGCTTAGCTCAGGGAAACACCATATATTTT

size: -
V: TRBV11-2
D: -
J: TRBJ1-4
CDR3: CASSETENEKLFF
DNA: TGTGCCAGCAGCGAAACTGAGAATGAAAAACTGTTTTTT

size: -
V: TRBV30
D: TRBD1
J: TRBJ1-2
CDR3: CAWRTGGGWGYTF
DNA: TGTGCCTGGAGAACAGGGGGAGGATGGGGCTACACCTTC

size: -
V: TRBV24-1
D: TRBD2
J: TRBJ2-1
CDR3: CATSDPTGTSGSGNEQFF
DNA: TGTGCCACCAGTGACCCCACCGGGACTAGCGGGAGTGGAAATGAGCAGTTCTTC

size: -
V: TRBV9
D: -
J: TRBJ1-3
CDR3: CASSVPPIPDRSGNTIYF
DNA: TGTGCCAGCAGCGTCCCTCCCATACCGGACAGATCTGGAAACACCATATATTTT

size: -
V: TRBV3-1/TRBV3-2
D: -
J: TRBJ1-5
CDR3: CASSLGQLNQPQHF
DNA: TGTGCCAGCAGCCTCGGACAGCTCAATCAGCCCCAGCATTTT

size: many
V: TRBV4-3
D: -
J: TRBJ2-1
CDR3: CASSQDRASSVSEQFF
DNA: TGCGCCAGCAGCCAAGATAGGGCTAGCTCGGTTTCCGAGCAGTTCTTC

size: -
V: TRBV27
D: -
J: TRBJ2-1
CDR3: CASSLDLSSYNEQFF
DNA: TGTGCCAGCAGTTTGGACTTGAGCTCCTACAATGAGCAGTTCTTC

size: -
V: TRBV24-1
D: -
J: TRBJ2-5
CDR3: CATSDTGAGETQYF
DNA: TGTGCCACCAGCGATACTGGTGCGGGAGAGACCCAGTACTTC

size: -
V: TRBV5-1
D: -
J: TRBJ1-2
CDR3: CASSSSDTFGGYTF
DNA: TGCGCCAGCAGCTCCTCGGACACCTTTGGTGGCTACACCTTC

size: -
V: TRBV5-4
D: -
J: TRBJ2-5
CDR3: CASRPQGGRQETQYF
DNA: TGTGCCAGCAGGCCCCAGGGAGGTCGACAAGAGACCCAGTACTTC

size: -
V: TRBV4-2
D: TRBD1
J: TRBJ1-2
CDR3: CASSRDRVSGYTF
DNA: TGTGCCAGCAGCCGAGACAGGGTGAGCGGCTACACCTTC

size: -
V: TRBV18
D: -
J: TRBJ2-5
CDR3: CASSPATRGRWETQYF
DNA: TGTGCCAGCTCACCAGCGACCAGGGGGAGGTGGGAGACCCAGTACTTC

size: -
V: TRBV18
D: TRBD1
J: TRBJ1-2
CDR3: CASSPRGDYGYTF
DNA: TGTGCCAGCTCACCCAGGGGGGACTATGGCTACACCTTC

size: -
V: TRBV6-4
D: -
J: TRBJ2-6
CDR3: CASSGEYSGANVLTF
DNA: TGTGCCAGCAGTGGAGAATACTCTGGGGCCAACGTCCTGACTTTC

size: -
V: TRBV16
D: TRBD1
J: TRBJ1-6
CDR3: CASSQDRGPNSPLHF
DNA: TGTGCCAGCAGCCAAGACAGGGGTCCTAATTCACCCCTCCACTTT

size: -
V: TRBV19
D: -
J: TRBJ2-1
CDR3: CASSIMGPLPGEQFF
DNA: TGTGCCAGTAGTATAATGGGGCCGCTCCCGGGTGAGCAGTTCTTC